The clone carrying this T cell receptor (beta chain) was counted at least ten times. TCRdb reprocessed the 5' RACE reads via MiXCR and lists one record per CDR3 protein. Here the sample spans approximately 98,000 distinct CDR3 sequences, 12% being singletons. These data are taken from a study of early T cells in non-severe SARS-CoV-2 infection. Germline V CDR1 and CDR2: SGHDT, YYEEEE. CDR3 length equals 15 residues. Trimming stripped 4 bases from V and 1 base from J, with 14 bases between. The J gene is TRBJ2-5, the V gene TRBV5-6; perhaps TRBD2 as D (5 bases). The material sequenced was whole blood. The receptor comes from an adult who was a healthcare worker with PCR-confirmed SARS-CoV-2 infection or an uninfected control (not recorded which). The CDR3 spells CASSASWRPQETQYF. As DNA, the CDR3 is TGTGCCAGCAGCGCCAGTTGGAGGCCCCAAGAGACCCAGTACTTC.